This TCR beta chain appears in the sequencing data of a study of Graves' ophthalmopathy and Graves' hyperthyroidism. Regarding the study as a whole: The model predicted progression of ophthalmopathy with a sensitivity of roughly 70%, and its specificity was 72.22%.

RNA transcripts were the source from which TCR beta CDR3 regions were amplified. Second-round multiplex PCR followed a first-round RT-PCR using HTBI primers. One entry per CDR3 protein results from TCRdb running MiXCR on the multiplex PCR reads. The sample contains some 520,000 distinct CDR3 sequences, approximately 14% of which appear only once. As regards this clonotype: Its specificity is unknown. An end of the junction does not agree with germline; a read error may underlie this.

Other autoimmune diseases, uncontrolled infections, pregnancy or lactation ruled patients out of participation. Clinicians made diagnoses from clinical symptoms, serum thyroxine, TRAb, thyroid ultrasound and orbital computed tomography. Germline loops: CDR1 MDHEN, CDR2 SYDVKM. This CDR3 spans 18 amino acids. This sequence joins TRBV28 and TRBJ2-1; perhaps TRBD2 as D (7 bases). The sequence was obtained from a woman aged 30 to 39 with Graves' ophthalmopathy. The material sequenced was blood. Here the CDR3 DNA reads TGTGCCAGCAGTCTATGGGGGGGGCGGGAGATGGGGTACAATGAGCAGTTCTTC. Translated, it gives CASSLWGGREMGYNEQFF.